The rows below give T cell receptor beta chains drawn from one sample of a study of identical twins. MiXCR, applied by TCRdb to the 5' RACE reads, yields one record per CDR3 protein. This table holds about 200,000 distinct CDR3 sequences, around 6.9% found once. These data are also associated with another study on yellow fever vaccine responses in identical twins.

Sequenced: memory (CD45RO+) T cells sorted from blood. These receptors were taken from a woman younger than 30 in good health. Each CDR3 is given with its conserved first and last residue. Fields, in order: D gene, clone size, J gene, V gene, CDR3 protein, CDR3 DNA. A D gene is named only where the DNA matches it firmly. A clone size is listed for some rows: how often the clone was seen (once, few, many), or a class if it is expanded.

D gene: TRBD2
clone size: many
J gene: TRBJ2-7
V gene: TRBV20-1
CDR3 protein: CSARHRTSGTYEQYF
CDR3 DNA: TGCAGTGCTAGGCATAGGACTAGCGGAACCTACGAGCAGTACTTC

D gene: -
clone size: many
J gene: TRBJ2-7
V gene: TRBV5-1
CDR3 protein: CASSPNGIGVSASYEQYF
CDR3 DNA: TGCGCCAGCAGCCCGAACGGAATCGGCGTCAGCGCATCCTACGAGCAGTACTTC

D gene: -
clone size: -
J gene: TRBJ2-7
V gene: TRBV7-2
CDR3 protein: CASSLLASYEQYF
CDR3 DNA: TGTGCCAGCAGCTTATTGGCATCCTACGAGCAGTACTTC

D gene: -
clone size: -
J gene: TRBJ2-1
V gene: TRBV28
CDR3 protein: CASSPPGTYNEQFF
CDR3 DNA: TGTGCCAGCAGTCCCCCTGGAACGTACAATGAGCAGTTCTTC

D gene: TRBD1
clone size: -
J gene: TRBJ1-3
V gene: TRBV20-1
CDR3 protein: CSARVPGGAGNTIYF
CDR3 DNA: TGCAGTGCTAGAGTCCCAGGGGGCGCAGGAAACACCATATATTTT

D gene: -
clone size: many
J gene: TRBJ1-1
V gene: TRBV5-1
CDR3 protein: CASSAGGNTEAFF
CDR3 DNA: TGCGCCAGCAGCGCGGGAGGGAACACTGAAGCTTTCTTT

D gene: -
clone size: medium-sized
J gene: TRBJ1-4
V gene: TRBV29-1
CDR3 protein: CSVQDGGEKLFF
CDR3 DNA: TGCAGCGTTCAGGACGGAGGGGAAAAACTGTTTTTT

D gene: TRBD2
clone size: many
J gene: TRBJ2-1
V gene: TRBV6-1
CDR3 protein: CASRDGTRGPNEQFF
CDR3 DNA: TGTGCCAGCAGGGACGGGACTAGAGGACCCAATGAGCAGTTCTTC

D gene: -
clone size: few
J gene: TRBJ2-5
V gene: TRBV7-8
CDR3 protein: CASRSRQLQETQYF
CDR3 DNA: TGTGCCAGCAGATCCAGACAGCTACAAGAGACCCAGTACTTC

D gene: -
clone size: many
J gene: TRBJ2-3
V gene: TRBV7-3
CDR3 protein: CASSAHGSDTQYF
CDR3 DNA: TGTGCCAGCAGCGCACACGGATCAGATACGCAGTATTTT

D gene: -
clone size: -
J gene: TRBJ2-1
V gene: TRBV7-2
CDR3 protein: CASTPGPSRGEQFF
CDR3 DNA: TGTGCCAGCACCCCGGGACCCTCCCGCGGTGAGCAGTTCTTC

D gene: -
clone size: few
J gene: TRBJ1-1
V gene: TRBV5-6
CDR3 protein: CASSGGSTANTEAFF
CDR3 DNA: TGTGCCAGCAGCGGGGGGTCGACAGCGAACACTGAAGCTTTCTTT

D gene: TRBD1
clone size: many
J gene: TRBJ1-1
V gene: TRBV12-3/TRBV12-4
CDR3 protein: CASSPQGSEAFF
CDR3 DNA: TGTGCCAGCAGCCCACAGGGGTCTGAAGCTTTCTTT

D gene: -
clone size: many
J gene: TRBJ2-1
V gene: TRBV20-1
CDR3 protein: CSAHGGYNEQFF
CDR3 DNA: TGCAGTGCCCATGGGGGATACAATGAGCAGTTCTTC

D gene: -
clone size: many
J gene: TRBJ2-5
V gene: TRBV20-1
CDR3 protein: CSARQETQYF
CDR3 DNA: TGCAGTGCTAGACAAGAGACCCAGTACTTC

D gene: TRBD1
clone size: few
J gene: TRBJ1-2
V gene: TRBV5-1
CDR3 protein: CASRTGGGYGYTF
CDR3 DNA: TGCGCCAGCAGAACAGGGGGCGGCTATGGCTACACCTTC

D gene: TRBD1
clone size: few
J gene: TRBJ1-5
V gene: TRBV4-3
CDR3 protein: CASSRETGGGQPQHF
CDR3 DNA: TGCGCCAGCAGCCGCGAAACAGGGGGCGGTCAGCCCCAGCATTTT

D gene: -
clone size: few
J gene: TRBJ2-7
V gene: TRBV6-4
CDR3 protein: CASSDSVVDKGFVYEQYF
CDR3 DNA: TGTGCCAGCAGTGACTCGGTGGTCGACAAAGGGTTCGTTTACGAGCAGTACTTC

D gene: TRBD1
clone size: few
J gene: TRBJ2-7
V gene: TRBV9
CDR3 protein: CASSVGLGQGPYEQYF
CDR3 DNA: TGTGCCAGCAGCGTAGGCCTCGGACAGGGGCCCTACGAGCAGTACTTC

D gene: -
clone size: many
J gene: TRBJ1-1
V gene: TRBV28
CDR3 protein: CASSFPRGRTEAFF
CDR3 DNA: TGTGCCAGCAGTTTTCCCAGGGGCAGGACTGAAGCTTTCTTT

D gene: -
clone size: many
J gene: TRBJ2-7
V gene: TRBV7-9
CDR3 protein: CASSRQESSYEQYF
CDR3 DNA: TGTGCCAGCAGCCGACAGGAAAGCTCCTACGAGCAGTACTTC

D gene: -
clone size: few
J gene: TRBJ2-6
V gene: TRBV4-3
CDR3 protein: CASSLGYGLGAGANVLTF
CDR3 DNA: TGCGCCAGCAGCCTCGGGTACGGGTTAGGAGCTGGGGCCAACGTCCTGACTTTC

D gene: -
clone size: many
J gene: TRBJ2-1
V gene: TRBV6-4
CDR3 protein: CASSSDQAANEQFF
CDR3 DNA: TGTGCCAGCAGTAGCGATCAAGCAGCAAATGAGCAGTTCTTC

D gene: TRBD2
clone size: few
J gene: TRBJ2-7
V gene: TRBV7-8
CDR3 protein: CASSLGGRAGEQYF
CDR3 DNA: TGTGCCAGCAGCTTAGGTGGGAGGGCCGGGGAGCAGTACTTC

D gene: TRBD2
clone size: few
J gene: TRBJ2-1
V gene: TRBV29-1
CDR3 protein: CSVAGTSGRGGYNEQFF
CDR3 DNA: TGCAGCGTTGCCGGGACTAGCGGGAGGGGGGGCTACAATGAGCAGTTCTTC

D gene: -
clone size: many
J gene: TRBJ2-5
V gene: TRBV20-1
CDR3 protein: CSASKETQYF
CDR3 DNA: TGCAGTGCTAGCAAGGAGACCCAGTACTTC

D gene: -
clone size: -
J gene: TRBJ2-5
V gene: TRBV5-1
CDR3 protein: CASSSESWRETQYF
CDR3 DNA: TGCGCCAGCAGCTCTGAGTCATGGCGGGAGACCCAGTACTTC

D gene: -
clone size: many
J gene: TRBJ1-5
V gene: TRBV29-1
CDR3 protein: CSVAGSSNQPQHF
CDR3 DNA: TGCAGCGTCGCCGGGTCGAGCAATCAGCCCCAGCATTTT

D gene: -
clone size: -
J gene: TRBJ2-5
V gene: TRBV6-1
CDR3 protein: CASRPTGREETQYF
CDR3 DNA: TGTGCCAGCAGACCTACAGGGAGGGAAGAGACCCAGTACTTC

D gene: -
clone size: -
J gene: TRBJ1-1
V gene: TRBV27
CDR3 protein: CASSLVGLRQGGTEAFF
CDR3 DNA: TGTGCCAGCAGTTTAGTGGGTTTGCGGCAGGGTGGCACTGAAGCTTTCTTT

D gene: TRBD1
clone size: many
J gene: TRBJ2-5
V gene: TRBV5-1
CDR3 protein: CASSPGTGGFETQYF
CDR3 DNA: TGCGCCAGCAGCCCGGGGACAGGGGGCTTTGAGACCCAGTACTTC

D gene: -
clone size: many
J gene: TRBJ2-5
V gene: TRBV6-2/TRBV6-3
CDR3 protein: CASSYTESETQYF
CDR3 DNA: TGTGCCAGCAGTTACACGGAATCGGAGACCCAGTACTTC

D gene: -
clone size: many
J gene: TRBJ2-7
V gene: TRBV5-1
CDR3 protein: CASGASTYEQYF
CDR3 DNA: TGCGCCAGCGGAGCCAGTACCTACGAGCAGTACTTC

D gene: -
clone size: many
J gene: TRBJ2-2
V gene: TRBV5-6
CDR3 protein: CASSSLQGELFF
CDR3 DNA: TGTGCCAGCAGCTCATTACAGGGGGAGCTGTTTTTT

D gene: TRBD1
clone size: many
J gene: TRBJ2-3
V gene: TRBV12-3/TRBV12-4
CDR3 protein: CASSFQHGTGTDTQYF
CDR3 DNA: TGTGCCAGCAGTTTCCAACATGGGACAGGGACAGATACGCAGTATTTT

D gene: -
clone size: many
J gene: TRBJ2-5
V gene: TRBV20-1
CDR3 protein: CSASWAQETQYF
CDR3 DNA: TGCAGTGCTAGCTGGGCCCAGGAGACCCAGTACTTC

D gene: -
clone size: many
J gene: TRBJ1-6
V gene: TRBV10-3
CDR3 protein: CAISESQTNSPLHF
CDR3 DNA: TGTGCCATCAGTGAGTCACAGACAAATTCACCCCTCCACTTT

D gene: -
clone size: -
J gene: TRBJ2-3
V gene: TRBV20-1
CDR3 protein: CSARGGHTDTQYF
CDR3 DNA: TGCAGTGCTAGAGGGGGACACACCGATACGCAGTATTTT

D gene: -
clone size: -
J gene: TRBJ2-7
V gene: TRBV5-8
CDR3 protein: CASSLRPSGLHEQYF
CDR3 DNA: TGTGCCAGCAGCTTGAGGCCGTCGGGCCTACACGAGCAGTACTTC

D gene: -
clone size: few
J gene: TRBJ2-7
V gene: TRBV4-1
CDR3 protein: CASSQIGSSYEQYF
CDR3 DNA: TGCGCCAGCAGCCAAATCGGGAGCTCCTACGAGCAGTACTTC

D gene: TRBD2
clone size: -
J gene: TRBJ2-1
V gene: TRBV9
CDR3 protein: CASSKLAENNEQFF
CDR3 DNA: TGTGCCAGCAGCAAGCTAGCGGAAAACAATGAGCAGTTCTTC

D gene: TRBD1
clone size: many
J gene: TRBJ2-7
V gene: TRBV3-1
CDR3 protein: CASSQPLGQGDSYEQYF
CDR3 DNA: TGTGCCAGCAGCCAACCACTTGGACAGGGTGATTCCTACGAGCAGTACTTC

D gene: -
clone size: few
J gene: TRBJ2-5
V gene: TRBV19
CDR3 protein: CASSVRAGTQETQYF
CDR3 DNA: TGTGCCAGTAGTGTCCGGGCGGGGACCCAAGAGACCCAGTACTTC